The 29 T cell receptor beta chains reported below all come from one sample, sequenced in a study of Ad26.COV2.S vaccination and SARS-CoV-2 variants. Generated by immunoSEQ multiplex PCR, the TCRdb table keeps only in-frame clones and is missing some. Of approximately 140,000 clones listed, 75% to 90% are singletons. Sequencing used peripheral blood, obtained after recovery from COVID-19. The receptor source for this set is a human donor who had recovered from COVID-19.

The V and J genes are TRBV29-1 and TRBJ1-1; D call uncertain. Trimming left V 2 bases short and J 0 bases short, with 1 base between. This CDR3 has 11 residues. Germline CDR1 SQVTM, CDR2 ANQGSEA. CDR3 bases: TGCAGCGTTGAATTGAACACTGAAGCTTTCTTT. It is translated as CSVELNTEAFF.

The chain employs TRBV4-3 and TRBJ2-1; 10 positions match TRBD2. In germline, CDR1 is LGHNA, CDR2 YSLEER. The trim removed 0 bases at V and 3 bases at J, leaving 2 bases unmatched. The CDR3 is made up of 16 amino acids. The CDR3: CASSQEVAGGYNEQFF. CDR3 sequence (DNA): TGCGCCAGCAGCCAAGAGGTAGCGGGGGGCTACAATGAGCAGTTCTTC.

The gene calls are TRBV10-3 and TRBJ1-6, with a tentative D call TRBD1 (6 bases). Germline CDR1 reads ENHRY; CDR2 reads SYGVKD. V was pared by 6 bases and J by 5 bases, with 14 bases between. The CDR3 has 15 amino acids. As DNA, the CDR3 is TGTGCCATCAGGCACAGGGATGCCGATAATTCACCCCTCCACTTT. Encoded protein: CAIRHRDADNSPLHF.

The chain uses TRBV18 and TRBJ2-6; D is ambiguous. This CDR3 has 15 amino acids. Trimming left V 0 bases short and J 3 bases short, with 6 bases between. Germline-derived CDR1 and CDR2 are KGHSH and LQKENI. The CDR3 here is CASSPPGGGANVLTF. The CDR3, as DNA: TGTGCCAGCTCACCACCAGGCGGTGGGGCCAACGTCCTGACTTTC.

The J gene is TRBJ1-2, the V gene TRBV30; 8 bases fit TRBD1. Germline V gives CDR1 GTSNPN, CDR2 SVGIG (reference sequence). The V and J ends lost 2 bases and 7 bases, in that order; junction bases with no gene match: 9. The CDR3 is 14 residues long. CDR3 DNA: TGTGCCTGGAGTCCCGACAGGGGCGCCATTGGCTACACCTTC. This gives the protein CAWSPDRGAIGYTF.

This clone was found a few times. In DNA, the CDR3 is TGTGCCAGCTCACCACCGGAGGGGTACTCTGGAAACACCATATATTTT. It encodes CASSPPEGYSGNTIYF. The rearrangement joins TRBV18 to TRBJ1-3; tentatively, D is TRBD1 (5 bases). CDR1 and CDR2 (germline): KGHSH, LQKENI. CDR3 length: 16 amino acids. The V and J ends lost 0 bases and 0 bases respectively, with 9 bases between them.

CDR3 in DNA: TGTGCCAGCAGGAGCGGGATTTATGGCTACACCTTC. Its translation is CASRSGIYGYTF. The V and J genes are TRBV3-1 (or the pseudogene TRBV3-2) and TRBJ1-2; D is ambiguous. Germline assignment: CDR1 LGHDT and CDR2 YNNKEL (reference sequence). V lost 6 bases and J 5 bases, leaving 10 bases between the germline ends. The CDR3 is 12 amino acids.

The rearrangement uses TRBV29-1 and TRBJ1-3; 9 bases are shared with TRBD1. Germline assignment: CDR1 SQVTM and CDR2 ANQGSEA. V lost 4 bases to trimming and J lost 2 bases; unmatched junction nucleotides: 3. The CDR3 consists of 14 residues. In DNA, the CDR3 is TGCAGCGTTGGGGACAGGGTGCCTGGAAACACCATATATTTT. Translation: CSVGDRVPGNTIYF.

The chain combines TRBV19 with TRBJ1-1; no clear D gene. Trimming left V 7 bases short and J 4 bases short, with 10 bases between. The germline V gene has CDR1 LNHDA and CDR2 SQIVND (reference sequence). CDR3 length: 12 residues. CDR3 amino acids: CASTPGSTEAFF. CDR3 nucleotide sequence: TGTGCCAGTACTCCTGGGTCCACTGAAGCTTTCTTT.

This rearrangement joins TRBV5-1 to TRBJ2-1; the D gene could be TRBD1 or TRBD2 (5 bases each). V was shortened by 4 bases and J by 0 bases, with 11 bases between the two germline ends. Germline V CDR1 and CDR2: SGHRS, YFSETQ. The CDR3 covers 15 residues. The CDR3: CASSVRDASYNEQFF. The CDR3 DNA reads TGCGCCAGCAGCGTCCGGGACGCCTCCTACAATGAGCAGTTCTTC.

V is TRBV6-1 and J is TRBJ2-7; D unresolved. This CDR3 has 16 residues. The ends were cut back, 0 bases at V and 3 bases at J, with 15 bases in the middle. The germline gives CDR1 MNHNS, CDR2 SASEGT. This CDR3 reads CASSEADRADFYEQYF. The CDR3 region has the DNA TGTGCCAGCAGTGAAGCAGATAGGGCAGATTTCTACGAGCAGTACTTC.

This chain joins TRBV7-9 and TRBJ1-1; TRBD1 aligns across 8 bases. With 3 bases clipped from V and 3 bases from J, the junction kept 3 bases outside the gene matches. This CDR3 comprises 14 residues. Germline assignment: CDR1 SEHNR and CDR2 FQNEAQ (reference sequence). The CDR3 region has the DNA TGTGCCAGCAGCTTGGACAGGGCGTACACTGAAGCTTTCTTT. It yields the protein CASSLDRAYTEAFF.

The chain carries TRBV18 and TRBJ2-2, with 8 positions matching TRBD1. J was trimmed by 6 bases and V by 5 bases; bases with no gene match: 2. This CDR3 contains 13 residues. CDR1 KGHSH and CDR2 LQKENI come from the germline V gene. The CDR3 loop is CASSATGAGELFF. The CDR3 DNA sequence: TGTGCCAGCTCAGCGACAGGGGCCGGGGAGCTGTTTTTT.

The gene calls are TRBV4-1 and TRBJ2-1, with 8 nucleotides matching TRBD2. Losses at the gene ends were 7 bases for V and 4 bases for J; bases not matched to a gene: 12. The CDR3 sequence is 16 residues long. The germline V gene has CDR1 MGHRA and CDR2 YSYEKL. As DNA, the CDR3 is TGCGCCAGCAACAGGGATGGGCTAGCGGGTTACAATGAGCAGTTCTTC. Translated, it gives CASNRDGLAGYNEQFF.

The chain couples TRBV13 to TRBJ2-7, with D perhaps matching TRBD1 (6 bases). In germline, CDR1 is PRHDT, CDR2 FYEKMQ (reference sequence). The CDR3 has 14 residues. Trimming shortened V by 6 bases and J by 0 bases, and 12 bases separated the two germline ends. The CDR3 reads CASSFTGSSYEQYF. In nucleotides, the CDR3 is TGTGCCAGCAGTTTCACAGGGAGCTCCTACGAGCAGTACTTC.

The chain combines TRBV28 with TRBJ2-6; unclear D gene. The V and J ends lost 6 bases and 3 bases respectively, with 12 bases between them. The CDR3 is made up of 15 amino acids. Germline V gene data show CDR1 as MDHEN and CDR2 as SYDVKM. CDR3 DNA: TGTGCCAGCAGCTTAAGTGGGTATGGGGCCAACGTCCTGACTTTC. It encodes CASSLSGYGANVLTF.

The chain joins TRBV7-2 to TRBJ2-7, with TRBD2 matching 9 bases. Germline CDR1 is SGHTA and CDR2 is FQGNSA. There are 15 residues in the CDR3. V gave up 3 bases and J gave up 4 bases; unmatched junction bases: 7. This CDR3 is CASSLGGGAQYEQYF. CDR3 bases: TGTGCCAGCAGCTTGGGCGGGGGGGCCCAATACGAGCAGTACTTC.

The chain recombines TRBV7-9 with TRBJ2-3; 8 bases align to TRBD1. With 4 bases clipped from V and 2 bases from J, the junction kept 5 bases outside the gene matches. Germline V gene lookup returns CDR1 SEHNR and CDR2 FQNEAQ (reference sequence). This CDR3 has 15 residues. The chain's CDR3 is CASSWTGTLTDTQYF. The CDR3, as DNA: TGTGCCAGCAGCTGGACAGGGACCCTCACAGATACGCAGTATTTT.

The chain employs TRBV6-5 and TRBJ1-2; 7 positions match TRBD1. The V gene's germline CDR1 is MNHEY and CDR2 SVGAGI. Unmatched junction bases numbered 11, after V lost 6 bases and J lost 7 bases. CDR3 length equals 14 residues. CDR3 sequence (DNA): TGTGCCAGCAGCCCCGACAGGGCGGTGGGTGGCTACACCTTC. Its translation is CASSPDRAVGGYTF.

V is TRBV6-5 and J is TRBJ2-7; 9 bases fit TRBD1. Trimming removed 4 bases from V and 4 bases from J; junction bases left unmatched: 8. Germline V gene sequence: CDR1 MNHEY, CDR2 SVGAGI. This CDR3 contains 15 residues. The DNA for the CDR3 is TGTGCCAGCAGTTTGGGACAGGGTCGGAGGTACGAGCAGTACTTC. Protein product: CASSLGQGRRYEQYF.

The chain joins TRBV25-1 to TRBJ1-6; D is possibly TRBD1 (6 bases). This CDR3 has 14 residues. The germline V and J ends were trimmed by 0 bases and 9 bases, with 9 bases remaining between them. Germline-derived CDR1 and CDR2 are MGHDK and SYGVNS. CDR3 DNA sequence: TGTGCCAGCAGTGAATACGGGGGGCTTTCACCCCTCCACTTT. It is translated as CASSEYGGLSPLHF.

This chain links TRBV4-1 with TRBJ2-1, with 12 nucleotides matching TRBD2. The germline V gene encodes CDR1 MGHRA and CDR2 YSYEKL. The CDR3 is 16 residues long. The V gene end was trimmed by 3 bases and the J gene end by 5 bases; junction bases not matched to a gene: 5. The CDR3 coding sequence is TGCGCCAGCAGCCATCTCACTAGCGGGGGGCACAATGAGCAGTTCTTC. Translated: CASSHLTSGGHNEQFF.

In this sample, this clone turned up a few times. The rearrangement links TRBV4-1 to TRBJ1-1; 7 bases are shared with TRBD1. V was pared by 2 bases and J by 5 bases, with 5 bases of the junction left unmatched. The CDR3 runs 14 residues. The V gene's germline CDR1 is MGHRA and CDR2 YSYEKL. CDR3 coding DNA: TGCGCCAGCAGCCAACGTACAGGGGATACTGAAGCTTTCTTT. Its protein product is CASSQRTGDTEAFF.

The chain joins TRBV6-6 to TRBJ2-5, with TRBD1 identical over 7 bases. The CDR3 consists of 15 residues. Germline V lookup: CDR1 MNHNY, CDR2 SVGAGI (reference sequence). V trimming: 2 bases; J trimming: 4 bases; junction bases outside the gene matches: 7. The CDR3 coding sequence is TGTGCCAGCAGTTACCTTCGACAGGGACCAGAGACCCAGTACTTC. Translating it yields CASSYLRQGPETQYF.

The CDR3 loop reads CASTLGGRNTEAFF. CDR3 nucleotide sequence: TGTGCCAGCACCCTTGGGGGTCGGAACACTGAAGCTTTCTTT. The J gene is TRBJ1-1, the V gene TRBV7-8; TRBD1 might be the D (5 bases). Trimming left V 7 bases short and J 1 base short, with 13 bases between. The CDR3 loop spans 14 amino acids. In germline, CDR1 is SGHVS, CDR2 FQNEAQ.

The chain joins TRBV29-1 to TRBJ2-3; the match to TRBD1 covers 10 bases. Per germline, CDR1 SQVTM and CDR2 ANQGSEA. Trimming cost V 4 bases and J 1 base; bases outside gene matches: 11. The CDR3 runs to 17 residues. The chain's CDR3 is CSVASGAGTGGTDTQYF. Written as DNA, the CDR3 is TGCAGCGTTGCGAGCGGAGCCGGGACAGGGGGCACAGATACGCAGTATTTT.

The chain links TRBV5-6 to TRBJ1-3, with D tentatively TRBD1 (5 bases). Germline V gives CDR1 SGHDT, CDR2 YYEEEE. V lost 4 bases and J 0 bases, leaving 11 bases between the germline ends. There are 15 residues in the CDR3. The CDR3 DNA sequence: TGTGCCAGCAGCCGGACAACCAACTCTGGAAACACCATATATTTT. Protein product: CASSRTTNSGNTIYF.

This clone has a single count. The chain uses TRBV18 and TRBJ2-7; TRBD1 might be the D (6 bases). CDR3 length: 13 residues. V lost 3 bases and J 5 bases, leaving 11 bases between the germline ends. Germline V lookup: CDR1 KGHSH, CDR2 LQKENI. The CDR3 loop is CASSPNYRDEQYF. CDR3 DNA: TGTGCCAGCTCACCCAATTACAGGGACGAGCAGTACTTC.

The V call is TRBV29-1, the J call TRBJ2-7, with D possibly being TRBD1 (5 bases). CDR1 and CDR2 (germline): SQVTM, ANQGSEA. This CDR3 contains 13 residues. Trimming took off 4 bases at V and 5 bases at J, with 15 bases between the two ends. The CDR3 coding sequence is TGCAGCGTTGGTGGAATCCCGACAGACGAGCAGTACTTC. Protein product: CSVGGIPTDEQYF.